This T cell receptor beta chain was captured in a study of regulatory T cells in long-lasting Graves disease. Broader study findings: Persistent disease showed a preference for TRBV28, TRBJ1-2 and TRBJ2-5. More public clonotypes were shared by persistent patients (around 2,500) than by new patients (roughly 970).

With iRepertoire HTBI primers and Arm-PCR of CDR3 regions, TCR beta libraries were built. Via MiXCR, TCRdb re-called the multiplex PCR reads, giving one row per CDR3 protein. Among around 510,000 distinct CDR3 sequences listed, less than 25% were seen once. With respect to this clonotype: Its antigen is currently unknown.

CDR3 size: 14 residues. The germline V gene has CDR1 MNHNS and CDR2 SASEGT. The V end was cut by 7 bases, the J end by 4 bases, with 17 bases between. Indicated time point: persistent/refractory GD, antithyroid drugs over 5 years with positive TRAb. The TCR library used RNA extracted from PBMCs. This clonotype was sampled from a female donor with Graves disease. The starting material was peripheral blood mononuclear cells (PBMCs), obtained when the disease was refractory, from a patient treated with antithyroid drugs. The V and J genes are TRBV6-1 and TRBJ2-7; either TRBD1 or TRBD2 may supply D (6 bases each). CDR3 residues: CASIYGGGRYEQYF. As DNA, the CDR3 is TGTGCCAGCATCTACGGAGGGGGGAGGTACGAGCAGTACTTC.